There are many counts of the clone carrying this T cell receptor beta chain. Its antigen is unknown. V lost 4 bases, J lost 2 bases, and 24 bases lay in between. The CDR3 loop spans 18 amino acids. In germline, CDR1 is MDHEN, CDR2 SYDVKM. The sample belongs to a study of molecular identifiers for immune sequencing clone quantification. Points from the study as a whole: Effector cells kept over 99% of their molecules in clones above 20 RNA copies, while naive cells kept under 1% there.

Both previously described methods and listed TCR primers were employed to make bulk TCR libraries. TCRdb recomputed calls from the PCR reads with MiXCR, one row per CDR3 protein. There are about 640,000 distinct CDR3 sequences in the sample; 15% to 20% occur only once, and about 0.9% lies in the top ten. V is TRBV28 and J is TRBJ2-7; perhaps D is TRBD1 or TRBD2 (6 bases each). This TCR was recovered from a human donor in good health. Some libraries in this study had Jurkat cell RNA spiked in. The specimen sequenced was naive CD8+ T cells from blood, with Jurkat cell RNA spiked in. Subset: FACS-sorted CD8+CD4-CCR7+CD45RA+ naive T cells. The CDR3: CASSSHRGQILFAYEQYF. CDR3 DNA: TGTGCCAGCAGTTCGCATCGGGGGCAGATCCTTTTCGCCTACGAGCAGTACTTC.